One and the same sample provided the 22 T cell receptor beta chains below, sequenced in a study of T cells in Graves' hyperthyroidism and ophthalmopathy. RNA transcripts yielded amplified TCR beta CDR3 regions. During a first-round RT-PCR of the TCR CDR3, the HTBI primer set was used. One entry per CDR3 protein results from TCRdb running MiXCR on the multiplex PCR reads. This sample carries hundreds of thousands of distinct CDR3 sequences, 15% to 20% of them seen once, and the ten largest clones take over 45%. Material: blood. All receptors derive from a man aged 35 to 55 with Graves' ophthalmopathy.

This clonotype has ten or more counts. This rearrangement joins TRBV7-2 to TRBJ2-3, with D unclear. This CDR3 contains 16 residues. Between the trimmed V and J ends, which lost 3 bases and 6 bases, there was a span of 19 bases. Germline-derived CDR1 and CDR2 are SGHTA and FQGNSA. This chain's CDR3 is CASSFELQFRRDTQYF. CDR3 DNA: TGTGCCAGCAGCTTTGAGTTACAGTTCCGCCGGGATACGCAGTATTTT.

In its sample, this clonotype was seen many times. In nucleotides, the CDR3 is TGTGCCAGCAGCCAAGGAATCACGCAGTATTTT. Its protein product is CASSQGITQYF. The rearrangement joins TRBV3-1 to TRBJ2-3, with D unclear. Germline V gene data show CDR1 as LGHDT and CDR2 as YNNKEL (reference sequence). V dropped 1 base and J dropped 9 bases, with 5 bases sitting between them. CDR3 length: 11 residues.

This clonotype was observed a few times. The chain is built from TRBV11-2 and TRBJ2-1; D is unresolved. The CDR3 has 14 amino acids. Trimming took 3 bases from V and 7 from J, leaving 13 bases between them. Germline CDR1 is SGHAT and CDR2 is FQNNGV. The CDR3 sequence is CASSLDRPNNEQFF. CDR3 nucleotides: TGTGCCAGCAGCTTGGATCGCCCCAATAATGAGCAGTTCTTC. Drawing the rest from reference TRBV11-2 and TRBJ2-1, the complete variable domain is EAGVAQSPRYKIIEKRQSVAFWCNPISGHATLYWYQQILGQGPKLLIQFQNNGVVDDSQLPKDRFSAERLKGVDSTLKIQPAKLEDSAVYLCASSLDRPNNEQFFGPGTRLTVL.

This clonotype appeared a single time. The rearrangement joins TRBV20-1 to TRBJ1-2; a weak D match, TRBD1 (5 bases). The ends were cut back, 3 bases at V and 4 bases at J, with 15 bases in the middle. CDR1 DFQATT and CDR2 SNEGSKA come from the germline V gene (reference sequence). The CDR3 loop spans 14 amino acids. CDR3: CSASSRQPSYGYTF. DNA for the CDR3: TGCAGTGCTAGTTCCCGACAGCCTAGCTATGGCTACACCTTC.

This clonotype was seen more than once but under ten times. The chain recombines TRBV29-1 with TRBJ2-7; possible D gene TRBD1, 6 bases. This CDR3 is built from 12 residues. CDR1 SQVTM and CDR2 ANQGSEA come from the germline V gene. V was cut by 4 bases and J by 3 bases, with 10 bases left in between. The DNA for the CDR3 is TGCAGCGTTGCTTGGACAGACTACGAGCAGTACTTC. Protein sequence: CSVAWTDYEQYF.

CDR3 in amino acids: CASSLPDGELFF. The CDR3 bases are TGTGCCAGCAGCCTCCCGGACGGGGAGCTGTTTTTT. The chain recombines TRBV11-2 with TRBJ2-2; D not certain. In germline, CDR1 is SGHAT, CDR2 FQNNGV. The length of the CDR3 is 12 residues. Trimming left V 5 bases short and J 7 bases short, with 8 bases between.

Note on this clonotype: This may be a read error: a much more frequent sequence differs by one nucleotide. The chain recombines TRBV7-2 with TRBJ2-5; no reliable D call. From germline, CDR1 is SGHTA and CDR2 FQGNSA. This CDR3 spans 11 amino acids. CDR3 nucleotide sequence: TGTGCCAGCAACTTAGCAATCCAACAGTACTTC. As protein: CASNLAIQQYF.

The sample holds many counts of this clonotype. This chain connects TRBV5-1 to TRBJ1-1, with D maybe TRBD1 (5 bases). CDR3 size: 14 residues. Deletions cut 4 bases from V and 0 bases from J, with 10 bases between. CDR1 and CDR2 from the germline V gene are SGHRS and YFSETQ. The CDR3, as DNA: TGCGCCAGCAGCCCTCCGGGGCTGAACACTGAAGCTTTCTTT. Translation gives CASSPPGLNTEAFF. The full variable domain, in which reference TRBV5-1 and TRBJ1-1 provide the parts outside the CDR3, is KAGVTQTPRYLIKTRGQQVTLSCSPISGHRSVSWYQQTPGQGLQFLFEYFSETQRNKGNFPGRFSGRQFSNSRSEMNVSTLELGDSALYLCASSPPGLNTEAFFGQGTRLTVV.

The chain is built from TRBV28 and TRBJ2-2, with 8 bases fitting TRBD1. V lost 6 bases to trimming and J lost 3 bases; unmatched junction nucleotides: 12. Germline V CDR1 and CDR2: MDHEN, SYDVKM. The CDR3 sequence is 17 residues long. The CDR3 region has the DNA TGTGCCAGCAGCGCCACCGGGACAGGCAAATACACCGGGGAGCTGTTTTTT. Protein sequence: CASSATGTGKYTGELFF.

The chain links TRBV18 to TRBJ2-1; 9 nucleotides match TRBD1. Germline V CDR1 and CDR2: KGHSH, LQKENI. Unmatched junction bases numbered 4, after V lost 0 bases and J lost 4 bases. The CDR3 extends over 16 amino acids. The CDR3 nucleotides are TGTGCCAGCTCACCACCTGACAGGGGGAATTACAATGAGCAGTTCTTC. This codes for CASSPPDRGNYNEQFF.

This clonotype was seen repeatedly, ten times or more. This sequence joins TRBV7-8 and TRBJ2-7; no clear D gene. The CDR3 spans 13 residues. V lost 1 base to trimming and J lost 7 bases, with 11 bases between them. The germline V gene encodes CDR1 SGHVS and CDR2 FQNEAQ. CDR3 protein: CASSLVVGWEQYF. In nucleotides, the CDR3 is TGTGCCAGCAGCTTAGTGGTCGGGTGGGAGCAGTACTTC.

This clonotype was seen a few times. The chain links TRBV7-2 to TRBJ2-1, with D unresolved. Trimming took 5 bases from V and 0 from J, leaving 11 bases between them. CDR3 size: 15 residues. Per germline, CDR1 SGHTA and CDR2 FQGNSA. The CDR3 loop reads CASSTDSFSYNEQFF. DNA of the CDR3: TGTGCCAGCAGCACCGACTCGTTCTCCTACAATGAGCAGTTCTTC.

V gene TRBV7-6 combines with J gene TRBJ2-3, with a tentative D call TRBD2 (5 bases). Trimming left V 6 bases short and J 0 bases short, with 19 bases between. The CDR3 sequence is 17 residues long. The V gene's germline CDR1 is SGHVS and CDR2 FNYEAQ. The CDR3 is CASSLRATGASTDTQYF. The CDR3 DNA is TGTGCCAGCAGTTTGAGGGCCACCGGTGCTAGCACAGATACGCAGTATTTT.

This clonotype was counted between two and nine times. The V and J genes are TRBV6-1 and TRBJ2-1; 11 bases align to TRBD2. Germline CDR1 is MNHNS and CDR2 is SASEGT. V dropped 5 bases and J dropped 7; count of bases not matched to a gene: 7. The CDR3 is 15 residues long. CDR3 protein: CASSPGLAAGNEQFF. The CDR3 DNA follows: TGTGCCAGCAGTCCGGGACTAGCGGCTGGGAATGAGCAGTTCTTC.

This clonotype was counted a few times. The chain employs TRBV29-1 and TRBJ2-7; 8 positions agree with TRBD2. Looked up from germline, CDR1 is SQVTM and CDR2 is ANQGSEA. V lost 4 bases to trimming and J lost 0 bases; unmatched junction nucleotides: 5. This CDR3 region has 14 residues. CDR3 in DNA: TGCAGCGTTGCGTTAGCGGGACTCTCCTACGAGCAGTACTTC. This codes for CSVALAGLSYEQYF.

V and J are TRBV6-1 and TRBJ2-6; D gene uncertain. Deletions cut 2 bases from V and 0 bases from J, with 5 bases between. The germline V gene has CDR1 MNHNS and CDR2 SASEGT. This CDR3 comprises 15 residues. The CDR3 sequence is CASSELSSGANVLTF. CDR3 sequence (DNA): TGTGCCAGCAGTGAACTCAGCTCTGGGGCCAACGTCCTGACTTTC.

This clonotype showed up many times. The V call is TRBV30, the J call TRBJ1-1, with D hard to call. The germline V gene has CDR1 GTSNPN and CDR2 SVGIG (reference sequence). The CDR3 is made up of 14 amino acids. Trimming pared 2 bases from V and 1 base from J, leaving 11 bases between. In DNA, the CDR3 is TGTGCCTGGAGTCTGGGAGGAGGGAACACTGAAGCTTTCTTT. As protein: CAWSLGGGNTEAFF. The variable domain in full, with the rest retrieved from reference TRBV30 and TRBJ1-1, is SQTIHQWPATLVQPVGSPLSLECTVEGTSNPNLYWYRQAAGRGLQLLFYSVGIGQISSEVPQNLSASRPQDRQFILSSKKLLLSDSGFYLCAWSLGGGNTEAFFGQGTRLTVV.

In its sample, this clonotype was seen many times. This chain connects TRBV7-9 to TRBJ2-3; 9 bases are shared with TRBD2. CDR1 and CDR2 from the germline V gene are SEHNR and FQNEAQ (reference sequence). This CDR3 has 15 amino acids. The trim removed 3 bases at V and 7 bases at J, leaving 8 bases unmatched. The CDR3, as DNA: TGTGCCAGCAGCTTTCAGGCGGGGGGGCATCATACGCAGTATTTT. Translating gives CASSFQAGGHHTQYF.

There are many counts of this clonotype. V gene TRBV20-1 combines with J gene TRBJ1-1, with no clear D. The germline gives CDR1 DFQATT, CDR2 SNEGSKA (reference sequence). This CDR3 is 11 amino acids long. With 0 bases removed from V and 4 bases from J, the gap between germline ends came to 3 bases. The CDR3 nucleotides read TGCAGTGCTAGAGAACTCACTGAAGCTTTCTTT. Its translation: CSARELTEAFF.

The chain couples TRBV7-2 to TRBJ2-7; TRBD1 matches 12 bases. CDR1 and CDR2 from the germline V gene are SGHTA and FQGNSA. Losses at the gene ends were 4 bases for V and 7 bases for J; bases not matched to a gene: 14. The CDR3 covers 17 residues. CDR3 sequence reads: CASSSGQLGQGAREQYF. In DNA, the CDR3 is TGTGCCAGCAGCTCGGGCCAATTGGGACAGGGGGCTCGGGAGCAGTACTTC.

This clonotype was seen a handful of times. Compared with germline, one end of the junction differs, possibly owing to a read error. The rearrangement uses TRBV6-1 and TRBJ1-2; the D gene is possibly TRBD1 (5 bases). Looked up from germline, CDR1 is MNHNS and CDR2 is SASEGT. This CDR3 region has 14 residues. CDR3 residues: CASSEGRGGRGYTF. CDR3 DNA: TGTGCTAGCAGCGAGGGACGGGGGGGTCGGGGCTACACCTTC.

This clonotype appeared a few times. The chain uses TRBV19 and TRBJ1-1; D may be TRBD1 (5 bases). Germline V gives CDR1 LNHDA, CDR2 SQIVND (reference sequence). Trimming took 5 bases from V and 5 from J, leaving 18 bases between them. This CDR3 is built from 15 residues. CDR3 amino acids: CASSPRDLPGTEAFF. CDR3 DNA: TGTGCCAGTAGTCCGCGGGACCTGCCAGGTACTGAAGCTTTCTTT.